This TCR beta chain was documented in a study of Ad26.COV2.S vaccination and SARS-CoV-2 variants. Stated treatment: approximately 18 received Ad26.COV2.S at low or high dose, single or two shots; five or six received placebo; per-sample allocation not given. Collection of samples fell on day 63 after the first vaccine or placebo injection. Expressing Wuhan-strain SARS-CoV-2 spike, an Ad26 vector served as the vaccine. V was pared by 8 bases and J by 3 bases, with 11 bases of the junction left unmatched. The CDR3 is made up of 15 amino acids. Germline assignment: CDR1 WNHNN and CDR2 SYGVQD (reference sequence). Measured with immunoSEQ multiplex PCR; TCRdb has only the in-frame clones, and not every one. The profile shows a few hundred thousand clones, about four fifths of them singletons. Study-level points and caveats: Total T cell responses may have been underestimated by the TCR breadth and depth analyses. Marked by substantial breadth, spike-specific CD8+ and CD4+ T cell responses were reportedly seen after vaccination.

As concerns this clone: Its antigen is unknown.

This sequence joins TRBV10-1 and TRBJ2-5; 8 bases are a match to TRBD1. This material consisted of peripheral blood, taken in a trial of Ad26.COV2.S vaccine versus placebo. This clonotype originated in a person aged 18-65 years who received the Ad26.COV2.S COVID-19 vaccine or a placebo. The CDR3 region is CASGGKQGDKETQYF. Here the CDR3 DNA reads TGCGCCAGCGGTGGAAAACAGGGGGATAAAGAGACCCAGTACTTC.